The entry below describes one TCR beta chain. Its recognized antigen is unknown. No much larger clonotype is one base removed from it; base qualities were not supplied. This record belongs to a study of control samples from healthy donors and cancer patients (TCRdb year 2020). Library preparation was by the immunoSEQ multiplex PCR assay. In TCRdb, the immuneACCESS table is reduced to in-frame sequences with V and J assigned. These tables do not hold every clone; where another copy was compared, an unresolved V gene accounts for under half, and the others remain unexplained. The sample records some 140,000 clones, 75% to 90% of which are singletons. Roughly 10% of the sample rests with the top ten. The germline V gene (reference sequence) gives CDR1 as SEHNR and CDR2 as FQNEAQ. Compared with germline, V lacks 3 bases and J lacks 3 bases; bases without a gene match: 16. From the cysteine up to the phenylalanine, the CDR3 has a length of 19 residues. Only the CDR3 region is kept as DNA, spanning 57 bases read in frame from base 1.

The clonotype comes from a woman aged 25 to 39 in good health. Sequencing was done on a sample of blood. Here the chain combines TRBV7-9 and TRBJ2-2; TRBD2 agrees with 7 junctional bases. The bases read TGTGCCAGCAGCTTGGCTAGCGGCGGAGCAAGCCCGTACACCGGGGAGCTGTTTTTT. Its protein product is CASSLASGGASPYTGELFF.